This paragraph reports one TCR beta chain. The antigen remains unidentified. This specimen belongs to a study of T-cell reconstitution after alpha-beta-depleted transplantation in children. Findings and limits, study-wide: Several hundred expanded graft clones reportedly gave rise to the alpha-beta T cells present about two months after transplant.

The TCRbeta library incorporated unique molecular identifiers. TCRdb re-called the PCR reads through MiXCR, storing one row per CDR3 protein. This repertoire shows about 580,000 distinct CDR3 sequences, more than 20% found once; its top ten account for 13% to 15%. After removal of 1 base from V and 2 bases from J, the junction contained 7 bases not matched to a gene. This CDR3 region has 16 residues. CDR1 is DFQATT and CDR2 is SNEGSKA in the germline V gene (reference sequence). The rearrangement uses TRBV20-1 and TRBJ2-3; 9 bases map to TRBD2. This TCR was recovered from a boy younger than two who had a stem cell transplant for acute myeloid leukemia, so the T cells may come from the graft donor. The sequenced sample was PBMCs, mostly from graft donor cells, obtained 360 days after TCRalphabeta/CD19-depleted stem cell transplant. The CDR3 region is CSARGLAGASTDTQYF. The CDR3, as DNA: TGCAGTGCTAGAGGGTTAGCGGGGGCGTCCACAGATACGCAGTATTTT.